The entry below gives a single T cell receptor beta chain sequence along with its context. The sample comes from a study of blood T cell repertoires in COVID-19. Study in general: Samples came from the United States, Italy and Spain, spanning acute and convalescent COVID-19. PBMCs, B-cell-depleted T cells, or T cells provided the cDNA or gDNA that made up the material.

The CDR3 consists of 14 residues. V was cut by 4 bases and J by 6 bases, with 15 bases left in between. Germline V CDR1 and CDR2: SEHNR, FQNEAQ (reference sequence). Participants, roughly 18 to 89 years old, spanned under 30 US areas. Participants reported their clinical history, and cohort assignment relied on those reports. Assay: immunoSEQ multiplex PCR; the TCRdb copy retains only in-frame clones and omits some. This repertoire shows about 430,000 clones, roughly 90% found once; its top ten account for approximately 1.3%. The genes are TRBV7-9 and TRBJ1-2, with a weak D call TRBD1 (6 bases). The sequencing input was PBMCs or T cells enriched from blood (not recorded which). The source of this sequence is a woman between 18 and 29 years old who had been exposed to COVID-19. The CDR3 protein is CASSSQGSAHGYTF. The DNA of the CDR3 is TGTGCCAGCAGCTCACAGGGATCGGCACATGGCTACACCTTC.